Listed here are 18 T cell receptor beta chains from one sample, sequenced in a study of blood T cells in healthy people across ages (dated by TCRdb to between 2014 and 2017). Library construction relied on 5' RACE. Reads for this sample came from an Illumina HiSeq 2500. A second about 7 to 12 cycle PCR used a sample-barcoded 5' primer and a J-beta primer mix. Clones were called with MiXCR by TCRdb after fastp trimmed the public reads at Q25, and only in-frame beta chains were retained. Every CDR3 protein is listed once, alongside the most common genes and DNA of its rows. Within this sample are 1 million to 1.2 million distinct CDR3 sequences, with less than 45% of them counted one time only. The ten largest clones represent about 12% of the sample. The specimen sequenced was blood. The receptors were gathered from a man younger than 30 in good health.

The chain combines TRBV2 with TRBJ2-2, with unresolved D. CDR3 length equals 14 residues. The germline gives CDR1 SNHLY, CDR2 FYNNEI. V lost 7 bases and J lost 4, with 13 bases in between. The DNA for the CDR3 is TGTGCCAGCAAACCAGAAAGTTTCACCGGGGAGCTGTTTTTT. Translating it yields CASKPESFTGELFF.

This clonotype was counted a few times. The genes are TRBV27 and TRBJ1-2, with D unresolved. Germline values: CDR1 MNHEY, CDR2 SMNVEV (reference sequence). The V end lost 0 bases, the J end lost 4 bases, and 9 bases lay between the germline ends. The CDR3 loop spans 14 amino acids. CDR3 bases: TGTGCCAGCAGTTTATCCCGAGAGGGCTATGGCTACACCTTC. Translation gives CASSLSREGYGYTF.

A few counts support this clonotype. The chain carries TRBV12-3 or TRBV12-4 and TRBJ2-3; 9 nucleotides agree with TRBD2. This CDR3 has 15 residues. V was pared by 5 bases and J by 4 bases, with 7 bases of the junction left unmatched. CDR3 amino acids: CASSIGGGGADTQYF. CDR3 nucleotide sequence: TGTGCCAGCAGTATTGGCGGGGGGGGTGCAGATACGCAGTATTTT.

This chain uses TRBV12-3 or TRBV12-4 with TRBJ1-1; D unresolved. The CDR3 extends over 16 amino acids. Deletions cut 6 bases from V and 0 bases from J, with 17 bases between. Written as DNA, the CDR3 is TGTGCCAGCAGCTCGGGGTGGGGTTGGATGAACACTGAAGCTTTCTTT. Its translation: CASSSGWGWMNTEAFF.

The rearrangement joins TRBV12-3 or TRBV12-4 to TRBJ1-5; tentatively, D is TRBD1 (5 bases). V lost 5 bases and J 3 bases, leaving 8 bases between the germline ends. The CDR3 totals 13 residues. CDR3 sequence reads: CASSPGYNQPQHF. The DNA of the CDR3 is TGTGCCAGCAGTCCAGGGTACAATCAGCCCCAGCATTTT.

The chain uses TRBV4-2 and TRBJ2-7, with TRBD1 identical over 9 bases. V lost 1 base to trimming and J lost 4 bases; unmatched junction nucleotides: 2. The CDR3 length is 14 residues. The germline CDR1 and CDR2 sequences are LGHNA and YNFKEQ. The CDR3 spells CASSQVQGAYEQYF. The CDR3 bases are TGTGCCAGCAGCCAAGTACAGGGGGCATACGAGCAGTACTTC.

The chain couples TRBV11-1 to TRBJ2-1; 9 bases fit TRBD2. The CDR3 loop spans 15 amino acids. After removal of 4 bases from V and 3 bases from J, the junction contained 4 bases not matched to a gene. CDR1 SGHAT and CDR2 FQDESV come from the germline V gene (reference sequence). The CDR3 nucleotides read TGTGCCAGCAGCTCTAGCGGGGACTTCTACAATGAGCAGTTCTTC. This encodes CASSSSGDFYNEQFF.

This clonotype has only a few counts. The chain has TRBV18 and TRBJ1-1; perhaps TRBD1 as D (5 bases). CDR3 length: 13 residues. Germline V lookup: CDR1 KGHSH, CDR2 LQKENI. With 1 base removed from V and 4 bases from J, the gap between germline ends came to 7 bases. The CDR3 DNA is TGTGCCAGCTCACCACTGAGGGGCACTGAAGCTTTCTTT. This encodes CASSPLRGTEAFF.

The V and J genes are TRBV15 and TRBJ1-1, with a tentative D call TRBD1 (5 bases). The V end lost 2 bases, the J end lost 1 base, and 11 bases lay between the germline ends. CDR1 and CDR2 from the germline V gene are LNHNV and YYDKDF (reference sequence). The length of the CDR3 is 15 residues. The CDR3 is CATSRSGGENTEAFF. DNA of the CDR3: TGTGCCACCAGCAGATCGGGGGGGGAGAACACTGAAGCTTTCTTT.

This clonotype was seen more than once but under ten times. The CDR3 DNA reads as TGTGCCAGCAGGCTTAGCGGGGGAACAGATACGCAGTATTTT. It is translated as CASRLSGGTDTQYF. The chain uses TRBV12-3 or TRBV12-4 and TRBJ2-3; 9 nucleotides line up with TRBD2. J was trimmed by 3 bases and V by 6 bases; bases with no gene match: 4. The CDR3 loop spans 14 amino acids.

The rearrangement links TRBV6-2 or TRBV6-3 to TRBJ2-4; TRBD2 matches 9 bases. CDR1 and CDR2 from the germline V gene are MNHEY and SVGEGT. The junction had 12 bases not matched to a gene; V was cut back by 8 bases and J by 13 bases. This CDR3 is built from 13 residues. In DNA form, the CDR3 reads TGTGCCAGCGCGGGGGGGCCGAACAATGAGCAGTACTTC. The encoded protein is CASAGGPNNEQYF.

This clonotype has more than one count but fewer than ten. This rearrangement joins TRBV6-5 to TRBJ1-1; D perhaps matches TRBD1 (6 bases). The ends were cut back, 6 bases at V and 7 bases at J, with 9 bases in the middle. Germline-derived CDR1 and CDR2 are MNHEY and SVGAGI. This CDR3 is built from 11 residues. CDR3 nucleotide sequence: TGTGCCAGCAGCGGACAGCTTGAAGCTTTCTTT. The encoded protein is CASSGQLEAFF.

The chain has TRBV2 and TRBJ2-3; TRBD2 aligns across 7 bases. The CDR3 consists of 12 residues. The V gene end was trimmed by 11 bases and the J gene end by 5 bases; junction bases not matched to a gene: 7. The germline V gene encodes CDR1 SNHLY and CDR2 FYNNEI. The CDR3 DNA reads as TGTGCCTCCCGGGCGGGGGAAGATACGCAGTATTTT. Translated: CASRAGEDTQYF.

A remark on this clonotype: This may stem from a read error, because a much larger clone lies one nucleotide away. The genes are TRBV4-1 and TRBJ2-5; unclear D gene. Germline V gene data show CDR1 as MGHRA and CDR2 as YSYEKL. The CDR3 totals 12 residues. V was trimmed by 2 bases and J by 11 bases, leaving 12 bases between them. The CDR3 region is CASSQSMNEQYF. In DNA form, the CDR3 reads TGCGCCAGCAGCCAAAGTATGAATGAGCAGTACTTC.

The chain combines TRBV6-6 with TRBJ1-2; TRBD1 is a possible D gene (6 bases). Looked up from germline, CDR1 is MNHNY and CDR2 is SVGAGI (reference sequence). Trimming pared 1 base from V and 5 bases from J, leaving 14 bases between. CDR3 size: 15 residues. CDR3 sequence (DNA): TGTGCCAGCAGTTACTTTCTACAGGGAAATTATGGCTACACCTTC. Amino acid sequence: CASSYFLQGNYGYTF.

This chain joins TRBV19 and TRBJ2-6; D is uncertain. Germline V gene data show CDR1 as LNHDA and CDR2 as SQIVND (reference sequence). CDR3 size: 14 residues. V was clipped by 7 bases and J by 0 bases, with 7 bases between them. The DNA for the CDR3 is TGTGCCAGTATCACGAGCTCTGGGGCCAACGTCCTGACTTTC. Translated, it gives CASITSSGANVLTF.

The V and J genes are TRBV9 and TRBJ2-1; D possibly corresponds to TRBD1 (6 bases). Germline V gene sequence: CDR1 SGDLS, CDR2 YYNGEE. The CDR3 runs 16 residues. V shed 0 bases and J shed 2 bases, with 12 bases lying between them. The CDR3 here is CASSVGGGTTYNEQFF. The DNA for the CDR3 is TGTGCCAGCAGCGTAGGTGGGGGCACCACCTACAATGAGCAGTTCTTC.

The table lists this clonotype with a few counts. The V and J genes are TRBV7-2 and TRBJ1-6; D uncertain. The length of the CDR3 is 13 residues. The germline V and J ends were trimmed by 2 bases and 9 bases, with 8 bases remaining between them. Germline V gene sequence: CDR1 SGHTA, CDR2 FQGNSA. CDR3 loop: CASSLQVTSPLHF. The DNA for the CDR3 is TGTGCCAGCAGCTTACAGGTTACTTCACCCCTCCACTTT.